Shown below are 24 T cell receptor beta chains from a single sample sequenced in a study of T cell repertoires in cytomegalovirus infection. TCRdb itself ran the reads through MiXCR, one entry per CDR3 protein. The sample gives around 450,000 distinct CDR3 sequences, approximately 31% of which show up once; approximately 13% is in the top ten. Material: PBMCs. The receptors derive from a human donor in good health (CMV status not recorded). Some clones in this sample may be carry-over from other donors' samples.

The rearrangement joins TRBV28 to TRBJ1-5; D ambiguous. The germline gives CDR1 MDHEN, CDR2 SYDVKM. This CDR3 region has 12 residues. The germline V and J ends were trimmed by 6 bases and 0 bases, with 3 bases remaining between them. The CDR3 nucleotides read TGTGCCAGCAGGGTTAGCAATCAGCCCCAGCATTTT. It codes for CASRVSNQPQHF.

For this clonotype: Since a much larger clone is just one base distant, this may be a read error. The chain couples TRBV7-6 to TRBJ1-3; D is uncertain. Germline loops: CDR1 SGHVS, CDR2 FNYEAQ. The CDR3 extends over 16 amino acids. The CDR3 spells CSSSLGGTFSGNTIYF. CDR3 coding DNA: TGTTCCAGCAGCTTAGGTGGCACCTTCTCTGGAAACACCATATATTTT.

In the case of this clonotype: A much larger clone differs by one base, so this may be a read error. The gene calls are TRBV19 and TRBJ2-5, with 9 bases that match TRBD2. The CDR3 runs to 15 residues. Germline V gene sequence: CDR1 LNHDA, CDR2 SQIVND (reference sequence). This CDR3 reads CDSKPGTSFQETQYF. CDR3 in DNA: TGTGACAGTAAACCCGGGACTAGCTTTCAAGAGACCCAGTACTTC.

V is TRBV28 and J is TRBJ1-5, with no clear D. The CDR3 runs 20 residues. The V and J ends lost 0 bases and 3 bases respectively, with 24 bases between them. Germline V lookup: CDR1 MDHEN, CDR2 SYDVKM. The CDR3 is CASSLCYFDIYLPVNQPQHF. CDR3 in DNA: TGTGCCAGCAGTTTATGCTATTTTGACATATACTTACCCGTCAATCAGCCCCAGCATTTT.

The chain couples TRBV3-1 to TRBJ1-5, with a weak D call TRBD1 (5 bases). The CDR3 is made up of 16 amino acids. The V gene lost 7 bases and the J gene lost 0 bases, with 16 bases spanning the gap. Germline assignment: CDR1 LGHDT and CDR2 YNNKEL (reference sequence). CDR3 protein: CASILHGAYSNQPQHF. The CDR3 nucleotides read TGTGCCAGCATCCTGCACGGGGCCTATAGCAATCAGCCCCAGCATTTT.

This clonotype has only a few counts. V and J are TRBV7-6 and TRBJ1-6; a weak D match, TRBD1 (6 bases). Trimming left V 5 bases short and J 1 base short, with 9 bases between. Germline-derived CDR1 and CDR2 are SGHVS and FNYEAQ. This CDR3 is 15 amino acids long. The CDR3 is CASSPQGSYNSPLHF. CDR3 nucleotides: TGTGCCAGCAGCCCACAGGGTTCCTATAATTCACCCCTCCACTTT.

The chain combines TRBV6-2 or TRBV6-3 with TRBJ1-6, with 7 bases that match TRBD1. The CDR3 extends over 13 amino acids. Trimming at V came to 11 bases and at J to 8 bases, leaving 9 bases not matched to a gene. The germline gives CDR1 MNHEY, CDR2 SVGEGT. CDR3 in amino acids: CAGGETGYSPLHF. The DNA for the CDR3 is TGTGCCGGCGGAGAGACAGGGTATTCACCCCTCCACTTT.

Ten or more counts support this clonotype. The chain uses TRBV7-2 and TRBJ2-1; TRBD1 is a possible D gene (5 bases). Germline CDR1 and CDR2: SGHTA and FQGNSA. The CDR3 consists of 15 residues. The V and J ends lost 5 bases and 5 bases respectively, with 16 bases between them. The CDR3 DNA reads as TGTGCCAGCAGCCCCCGCCCGGTGGGGCACAATGAGCAGTTCTTC. This codes for CASSPRPVGHNEQFF.

A remark on this clonotype: A junction boundary mismatches the germline segment, possibly from a read error. The gene calls are TRBV7-8 and TRBJ2-3, with D perhaps being TRBD1 or TRBD2 (6 bases each). The CDR3 loop spans 15 amino acids. Germline CDR1 reads SGHVS; CDR2 reads FQNEAQ. The CDR3 DNA reads as TGTGCCAGCAGCCCCCAGGTGGGGGGCCCAGATACGCAGTCTTTT. It yields the protein CASSPQVGGPDTQSF.

This clonotype has more than one count but fewer than ten. The chain recombines TRBV28 with TRBJ2-2; unclear D gene. CDR1 and CDR2 (germline): MDHEN, SYDVKM. The CDR3 spans 16 residues. Trimming took 5 bases from V and 4 from J, leaving 17 bases between them. DNA for the CDR3: TGTGCCAGCAGTATAACCGGGTCTTTGGGCACCGGGGAGCTGTTTTTT. This sequence encodes CASSITGSLGTGELFF. Supplemented by reference TRBV28 and TRBJ2-2, the full variable domain reads DVKVTQSSRYLVKRTGEKVFLECVQDMDHENMFWYRQDPGLGLRLIYFSYDVKMKEKGDIPEGYSVSREKKERFSLILESASTNQTSMYLCASSITGSLGTGELFFGEGSRLTVL.

Comments on this clonotype: A much larger clone sits a single nucleotide away, making a read error possible. A read error is likely, as this CDR3 ends without the conserved phenylalanine or tryptophan. The chain combines TRBV27 with TRBJ2-1, with 16 bases lining up with TRBD2. This CDR3 spans 15 amino acids. With V trimmed by 5 bases and J by 8 bases, 3 bases remained unmatched. CDR1 MNHEY and CDR2 SMNVEV come from the germline V gene (reference sequence). CDR3 DNA sequence: TGTGCCAGCAGTGGGACTAGCGGGGGGGAACATGAGCAGTTCTTA. Translating gives CASSGTSGGEHEQFL.

The genes are TRBV7-6 and TRBJ1-6, with TRBD1 identical over 7 bases. V lost 5 bases and J lost 4; bases outside the gene matches: 8. From germline, CDR1 is SGHVS and CDR2 FNYEAQ. CDR3 length: 16 residues. For the CDR3, the DNA is TGTGCCAGCAGCCTCACCTCGACAGGGTATAATTCACCCCTCCACTTT. The encoded protein is CASSLTSTGYNSPLHF. The complete variable domain, with remaining parts taken from reference TRBV7-6 and TRBJ1-6, reads GAGVSQSPRYKVTKRGQDVALRCDPISGHVSLYWYRQALGQGPEFLTYFNYEAQQDKSGLPNDRFSAERPEGSISTLTIQRTEQRDSAMYRCASSLTSTGYNSPLHFGNGTRLTVT.

Comment on this clonotype: Germline is not matched at one junction end, which may reflect a read error. The V gene is TRBV4-1, the J gene TRBJ2-7, with 7 bases lining up with TRBD2. The CDR3 consists of 16 residues. Germline values: CDR1 MGHRA, CDR2 YSYEKL. The CDR3 sequence is CASSQSGTTVSYEKYF. CDR3 in DNA: TGCGCCAGCAGCCAGTCAGGGACTACCGTCTCCTACGAGAAGTACTTC.

This clonotype came up many times. The genes are TRBV6-1 and TRBJ1-1, with D uncertain. Germline V lookup: CDR1 MNHNS, CDR2 SASEGT. This CDR3 spans 14 amino acids. V dropped 5 bases and J dropped 1 base, with 11 bases sitting between them. CDR3 in amino acids: CASSTLRGNTEAFF. CDR3 in DNA: TGTGCCAGCAGTACCCTAAGAGGGAACACTGAAGCTTTCTTT.

The chain has TRBV12-3 or TRBV12-4 and TRBJ1-5; no clear D gene. V was shortened by 5 bases and J by 5 bases, with 19 bases between the two germline ends. The CDR3 extends over 16 amino acids. The CDR3 bases are TGTGCCAGCAGTCCGAGAGGGAGTTTTGGGCATCAGCCCCAGCATTTT. Its protein product is CASSPRGSFGHQPQHF.

The chain has TRBV19 and TRBJ1-5; D may be TRBD1 (5 bases). V gave up 8 bases and J gave up 6 bases, with 17 bases separating them. The length of the CDR3 is 14 residues. Germline CDR1 and CDR2: LNHDA and SQIVND (reference sequence). The chain's CDR3 is CASVAGTVLQPQHF. The CDR3 nucleotides are TGTGCCAGTGTGGCCGGGACGGTTCTTCAGCCCCAGCATTTT.

The chain couples TRBV4-3 to TRBJ2-1; D remains ambiguous. Trimming cost V 1 base and J 5 bases, with 12 bases left between them. CDR1 and CDR2 (germline): LGHNA, YSLEER. This CDR3 has 15 amino acids. The CDR3 here is CASSQVPGLNNEQFF. As DNA, the CDR3 is TGCGCCAGCAGCCAAGTACCCGGGTTGAACAATGAGCAGTTCTTC.

CDR3 DNA sequence: TGCAGTGCTAGAGTTGAGATGGGGAGCAATCAGCCCCAGCATTTT. Translation: CSARVEMGSNQPQHF. The V gene is TRBV20-1, the J gene TRBJ1-5; unclear D gene. CDR1 and CDR2 from the germline V gene are DFQATT and SNEGSKA (reference sequence). The germline V and J ends were trimmed by 1 base and 1 base, with 11 bases remaining between them. The CDR3 length is 15 residues.

This chain joins TRBV28 and TRBJ2-3, with D perhaps assigned TRBD1 or TRBD2 (6 bases each). Germline CDR1 is MDHEN and CDR2 is SYDVKM. CDR3 length equals 13 residues. V lost 0 bases and J lost 6, with 7 bases in between. CDR3 residues: CASSLWGGDTQYF. Written as DNA, the CDR3 is TGTGCCAGCAGTTTATGGGGGGGCGATACGCAGTATTTT.

This clonotype was counted many times. The rearrangement uses TRBV12-3 or TRBV12-4 and TRBJ1-1; a possible D gene is TRBD1 (5 bases). Trimming left V 2 bases short and J 3 bases short, with 13 bases between. CDR3 length equals 15 residues. The CDR3 loop reads CASSLLGARDTEAFF. CDR3 in DNA: TGTGCCAGCAGTTTATTAGGGGCGCGTGACACTGAAGCTTTCTTT.

CDR3 sequence reads: CASSRDPRKETQYF. The DNA for the CDR3 is TGTGCCAGCAGCAGGGACCCCAGGAAGGAGACCCAGTACTTC. The chain links TRBV2 to TRBJ2-5; either TRBD1 or TRBD2 may fit D (5 bases each). The CDR3 contains 14 residues. V lost 6 bases, J lost 5 bases, and 16 bases lay in between. The germline V gene has CDR1 SNHLY and CDR2 FYNNEI. The full variable domain, completed using reference TRBV2 and TRBJ2-5, is EPEVTQTPSHQVTQMGQEVILRCVPISNHLYFYWYRQILGQKVEFLVSFYNNEISEKSEIFDDQFSVERPDGSNFTLKIRSTKLEDSAMYFCASSRDPRKETQYFGPGTRLLVL.

A word on this clonotype: This could be a read error, since a much larger clone is one nucleotide away. The V call is TRBV7-2, the J call TRBJ2-7; tentative D call: TRBD2 (5 bases). Per the germline V gene, CDR1 is SGHTA and CDR2 is FQGNSA. The CDR3 loop spans 16 amino acids. CDR3 loop: CASSLILWTRSYEQSF. DNA of the CDR3: TGTGCCAGCAGCTTAATACTTTGGACTCGTTCCTACGAGCAGTCCTTC.

V is TRBV5-5 and J is TRBJ1-3; a weak D match, TRBD1 (5 bases). Germline CDR1 reads SGHKS; CDR2 reads YYEKEE (reference sequence). CDR3 length: 14 residues. Trimming removed 5 bases from V and 2 bases from J, with 11 bases in between. The CDR3 reads CASRDGGPGNTIYF. CDR3 in DNA: TGTGCCAGCAGGGATGGGGGACCTGGAAACACCATATATTTT.

The rearrangement links TRBV7-4 to TRBJ1-4; a possible D gene is TRBD1 (5 bases). There are 13 residues in the CDR3. Per germline, CDR1 SGHVT and CDR2 SQSDAQ. The ends were cut back, 3 bases at V and 6 bases at J, with 8 bases in the middle. The CDR3: CASSFRGDEKLFF. In DNA form, the CDR3 reads TGTGCCAGCAGCTTCCGGGGGGATGAAAAACTGTTTTTT. The variable domain in full, completed from reference TRBV7-4 and TRBJ1-4, reads GAGVSQSPRYKVAKRGRDVALRCDSISGHVTLYWYRQTLGQGSEVLTYSQSDAQRDKSGRPSGRFSAERPERSVSTLKIQRTEQGDSAVYLCASSFRGDEKLFFGSGTQLSVL.